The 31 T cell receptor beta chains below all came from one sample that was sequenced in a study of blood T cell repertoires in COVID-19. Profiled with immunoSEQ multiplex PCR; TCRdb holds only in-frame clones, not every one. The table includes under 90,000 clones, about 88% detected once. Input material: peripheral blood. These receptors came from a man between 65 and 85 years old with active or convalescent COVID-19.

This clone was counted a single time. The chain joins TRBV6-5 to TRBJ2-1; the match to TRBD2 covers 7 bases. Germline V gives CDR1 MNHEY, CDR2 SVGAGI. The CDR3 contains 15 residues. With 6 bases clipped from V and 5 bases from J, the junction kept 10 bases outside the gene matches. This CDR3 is CASSGSGRANNEQFF. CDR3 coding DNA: TGTGCCAGCAGCGGGTCGGGGAGGGCCAACAATGAGCAGTTCTTC.

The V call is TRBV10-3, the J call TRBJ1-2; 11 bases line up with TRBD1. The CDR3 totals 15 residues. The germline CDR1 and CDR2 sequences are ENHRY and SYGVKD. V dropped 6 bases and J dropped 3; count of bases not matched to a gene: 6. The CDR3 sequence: CAIRTGTGGDYGYTF. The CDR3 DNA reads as TGTGCCATCAGGACCGGGACAGGGGGGGACTATGGCTACACCTTC.

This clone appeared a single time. CDR3 bases: TGCGCCACCGCCTGGCGGGGGGGGGCGGCGAGTATGACAGATACGCAGTATTTT. This gives the protein CATAWRGGAASMTDTQYF. J is TRBJ2-3 and V is TRBV4-1, with 9 bases that match TRBD2. The CDR3 spans 18 residues. Germline lookup yields CDR1 MGHRA and CDR2 YSYEKL. Germline trimming cut 10 bases from V and 3 bases from J; bases unmatched to any gene: 20.

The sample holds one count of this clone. The CDR3 region has the DNA TGCAGTGCTAGTAGGCGGGCTGAAGCTTTCTTT. Its translation is CSASRRAEAFF. V usage is TRBV20-1 and J usage is TRBJ1-1; D is undetermined. Germline CDR1 is DFQATT and CDR2 is SNEGSKA (reference sequence). Trimming left V 3 bases short and J 6 bases short, with 8 bases between. CDR3 length: 11 amino acids.

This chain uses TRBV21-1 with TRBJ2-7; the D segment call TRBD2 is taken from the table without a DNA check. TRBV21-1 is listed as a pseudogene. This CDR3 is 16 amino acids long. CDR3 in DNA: TGTGCCAGCAGGCGACTACGGGCGGGAGGGCCGGACGAGCAGTACTTC. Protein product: CASRRLRAGGPDEQYF.

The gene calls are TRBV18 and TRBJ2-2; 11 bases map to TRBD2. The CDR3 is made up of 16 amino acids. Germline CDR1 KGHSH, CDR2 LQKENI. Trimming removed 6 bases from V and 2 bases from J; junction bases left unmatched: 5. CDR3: CASSPGTSGNTGELFF. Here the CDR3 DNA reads TGTGCCAGCTCCCCAGGGACTAGCGGTAACACCGGGGAGCTGTTTTTT.

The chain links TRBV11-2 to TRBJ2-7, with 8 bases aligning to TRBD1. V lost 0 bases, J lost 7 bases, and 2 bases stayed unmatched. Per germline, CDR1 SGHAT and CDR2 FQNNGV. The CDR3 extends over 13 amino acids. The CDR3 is CASSLDRGPEQYF. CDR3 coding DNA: TGTGCCAGCAGCTTAGACAGGGGGCCTGAGCAGTACTTC.

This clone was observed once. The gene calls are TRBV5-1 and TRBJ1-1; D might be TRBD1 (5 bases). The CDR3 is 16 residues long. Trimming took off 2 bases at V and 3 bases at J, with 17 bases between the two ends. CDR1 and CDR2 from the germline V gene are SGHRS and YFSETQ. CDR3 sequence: CASSFKGGVVDTEAFF. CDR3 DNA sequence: TGCGCCAGCAGCTTCAAGGGAGGGGTTGTCGACACTGAAGCTTTCTTT. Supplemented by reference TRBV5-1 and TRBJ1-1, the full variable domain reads KAGVTQTPRYLIKTRGQQVTLSCSPISGHRSVSWYQQTPGQGLQFLFEYFSETQRNKGNFPGRFSGRQFSNSRSEMNVSTLELGDSALYLCASSFKGGVVDTEAFFGQGTRLTVV.

CDR3 DNA sequence: TGTGCCAGCAGCATTACAGGGAAGGGTCAGCCCCAGCATTTT. Its translation: CASSITGKGQPQHF. The rearrangement links TRBV6-5 to TRBJ1-5; a possible D gene is TRBD1 (6 bases). The CDR3 contains 14 residues. V was pared by 6 bases and J by 6 bases, with 15 bases between. The V gene's germline CDR1 is MNHEY and CDR2 SVGAGI.

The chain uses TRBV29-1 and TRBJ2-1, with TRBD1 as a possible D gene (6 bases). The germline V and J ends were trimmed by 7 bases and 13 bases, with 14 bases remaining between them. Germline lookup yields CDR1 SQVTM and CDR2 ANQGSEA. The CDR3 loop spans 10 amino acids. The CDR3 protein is CSAQDSNQFF. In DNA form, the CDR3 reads TGCAGCGCCCAGGACAGTAACCAGTTCTTC.

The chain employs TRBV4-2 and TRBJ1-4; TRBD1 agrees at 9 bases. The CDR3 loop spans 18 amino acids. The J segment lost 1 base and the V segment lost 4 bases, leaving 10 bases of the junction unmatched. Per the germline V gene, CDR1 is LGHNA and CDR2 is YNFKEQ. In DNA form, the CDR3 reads TGTGCCAGCAGCCCTGGGACAGGGCAGGCAGGAACTAATGAAAAACTGTTTTTT. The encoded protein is CASSPGTGQAGTNEKLFF.

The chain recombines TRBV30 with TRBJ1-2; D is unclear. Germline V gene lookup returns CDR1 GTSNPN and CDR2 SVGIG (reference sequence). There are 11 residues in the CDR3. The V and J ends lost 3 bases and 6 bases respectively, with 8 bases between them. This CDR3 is CAWRIRDGYTF. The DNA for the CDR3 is TGTGCCTGGAGGATCCGGGATGGCTACACCTTC.

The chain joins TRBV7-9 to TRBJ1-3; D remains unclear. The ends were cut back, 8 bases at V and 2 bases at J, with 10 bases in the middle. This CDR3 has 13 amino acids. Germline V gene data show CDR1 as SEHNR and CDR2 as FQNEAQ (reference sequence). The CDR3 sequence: CASATGTGNTIYF. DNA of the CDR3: TGTGCCAGCGCCACCGGGACTGGAAACACCATATATTTT.

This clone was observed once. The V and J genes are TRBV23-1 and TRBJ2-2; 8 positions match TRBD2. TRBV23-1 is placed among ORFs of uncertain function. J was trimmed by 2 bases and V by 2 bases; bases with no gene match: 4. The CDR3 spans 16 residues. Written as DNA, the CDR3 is TGCGCCAGCAGTCAAGGACTAGCCGCTAACACCGGGGAGCTGTTTTTT. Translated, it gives CASSQGLAANTGELFF.

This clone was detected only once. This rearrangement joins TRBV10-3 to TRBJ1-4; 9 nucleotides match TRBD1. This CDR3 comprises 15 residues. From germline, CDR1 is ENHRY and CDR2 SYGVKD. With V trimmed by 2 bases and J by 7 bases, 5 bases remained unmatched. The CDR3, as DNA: TGTGCCATCAGTGAGGCGACAGGGGGGAGTGAAAAACTGTTTTTT. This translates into CAISEATGGSEKLFF.

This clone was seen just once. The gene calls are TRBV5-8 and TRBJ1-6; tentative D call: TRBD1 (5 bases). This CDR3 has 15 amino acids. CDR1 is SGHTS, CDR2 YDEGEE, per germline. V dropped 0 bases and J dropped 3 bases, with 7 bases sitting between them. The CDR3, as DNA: TGTGCCAGCAGCTTGGTGGGGGGCTATAATTCACCCCTCCACTTT. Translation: CASSLVGGYNSPLHF.

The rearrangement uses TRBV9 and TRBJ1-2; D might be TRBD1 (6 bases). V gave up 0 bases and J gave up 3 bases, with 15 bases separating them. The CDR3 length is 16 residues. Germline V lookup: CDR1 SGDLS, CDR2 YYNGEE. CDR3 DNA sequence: TGTGCCAGCAGCGTAGATCCCCAGGGGCGGGACTATGGCTACACCTTC. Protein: CASSVDPQGRDYGYTF.

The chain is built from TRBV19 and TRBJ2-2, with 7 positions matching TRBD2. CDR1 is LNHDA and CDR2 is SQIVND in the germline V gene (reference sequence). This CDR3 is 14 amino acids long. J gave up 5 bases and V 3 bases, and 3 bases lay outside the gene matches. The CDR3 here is CASSITSATGELFF. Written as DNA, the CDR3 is TGTGCCAGTAGTATCACTAGCGCGACCGGGGAGCTGTTTTTT.

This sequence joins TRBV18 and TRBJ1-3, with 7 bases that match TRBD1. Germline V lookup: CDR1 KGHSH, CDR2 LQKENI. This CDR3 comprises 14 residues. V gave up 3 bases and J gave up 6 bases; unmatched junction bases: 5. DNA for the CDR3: TGTGCCAGCTCACCGGGGGGACAGTCAAACACCATATATTTT. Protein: CASSPGGQSNTIYF.

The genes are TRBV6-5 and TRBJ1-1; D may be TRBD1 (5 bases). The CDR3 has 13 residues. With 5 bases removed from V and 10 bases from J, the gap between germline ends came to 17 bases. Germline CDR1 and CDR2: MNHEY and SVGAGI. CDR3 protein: CASSPPARVSAFF. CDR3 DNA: TGTGCCAGCAGTCCACCAGCCAGGGTATCAGCTTTCTTT.

CDR3 protein: CASSFLAGGRFDEQFF. Here the CDR3 DNA reads TGTGCCAGCAGCTTCCTAGCGGGGGGGCGTTTCGATGAGCAGTTCTTC. The rearrangement uses TRBV7-9 and TRBJ2-1, with 12 bases identical to TRBD2. Per germline, CDR1 SEHNR and CDR2 FQNEAQ (reference sequence). The V and J ends lost 3 bases and 8 bases, in that order; junction bases with no gene match: 8. CDR3 length: 16 amino acids.

CDR3 in DNA: TGTGCCTCAACACTAGCGGGGTTATTGGATACGCAGTATTTT. Its protein is CASTLAGLLDTQYF. The V and J genes are TRBV30 and TRBJ2-3; 10 bases line up with TRBD2. The V and J ends lost 7 bases and 6 bases, in that order; junction bases with no gene match: 10. Germline V gene data show CDR1 as GTSNPN and CDR2 as SVGIG (reference sequence). The CDR3 loop spans 14 amino acids. The full variable domain, in which reference TRBV30 and TRBJ2-3 provide the parts outside the CDR3, is SQTIHQWPATLVQPVGSPLSLECTVEGTSNPNLYWYRQAAGRGLQLLFYSVGIGQISSEVPQNLSASRPQDRQFILSSKKLLLSDSGFYLCASTLAGLLDTQYFGPGTRLTVL.

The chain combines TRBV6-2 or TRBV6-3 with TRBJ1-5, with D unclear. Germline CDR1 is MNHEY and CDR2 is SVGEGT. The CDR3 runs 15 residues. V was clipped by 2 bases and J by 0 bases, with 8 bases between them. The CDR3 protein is CASSYGDYSNQPQHF. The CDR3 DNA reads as TGTGCCAGCAGTTACGGAGATTATAGCAATCAGCCCCAGCATTTT.

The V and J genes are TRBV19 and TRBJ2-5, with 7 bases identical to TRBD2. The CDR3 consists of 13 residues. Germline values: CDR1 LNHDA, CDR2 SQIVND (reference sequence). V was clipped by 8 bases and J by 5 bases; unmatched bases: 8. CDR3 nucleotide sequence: TGTGCCAGTCGAAGTGGGGGAGGGGAGACCCAGTACTTC. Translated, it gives CASRSGGGETQYF.

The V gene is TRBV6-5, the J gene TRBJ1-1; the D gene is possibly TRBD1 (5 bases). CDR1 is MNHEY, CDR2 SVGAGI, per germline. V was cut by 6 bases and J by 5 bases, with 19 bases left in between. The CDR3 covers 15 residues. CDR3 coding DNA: TGTGCCAGCAGGAAGAGGGACTCTAAGGGGACTGAAGCTTTCTTT. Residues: CASRKRDSKGTEAFF.

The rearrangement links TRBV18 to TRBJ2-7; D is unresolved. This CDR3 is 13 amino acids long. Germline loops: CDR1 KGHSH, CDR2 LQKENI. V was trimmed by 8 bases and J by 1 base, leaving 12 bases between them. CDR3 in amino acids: CASPSDTSYEQYF. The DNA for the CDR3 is TGTGCCAGCCCATCCGACACATCCTACGAGCAGTACTTC.

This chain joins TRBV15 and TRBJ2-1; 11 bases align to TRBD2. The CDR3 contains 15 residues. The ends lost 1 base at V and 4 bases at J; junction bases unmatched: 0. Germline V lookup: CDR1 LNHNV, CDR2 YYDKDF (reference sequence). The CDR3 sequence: CATSRVAGGYNEQFF. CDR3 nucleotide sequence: TGTGCCACCAGCAGAGTAGCGGGGGGGTACAATGAGCAGTTCTTC. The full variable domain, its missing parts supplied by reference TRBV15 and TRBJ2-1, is DAMVIQNPRYQVTQFGKPVTLSCSQTLNHNVMYWYQQKSSQAPKLLFHYYDKDFNNEADTPDNFQSRRPNTSFCFLDIRSPGLGDTAMYLCATSRVAGGYNEQFFGPGTRLTVL.

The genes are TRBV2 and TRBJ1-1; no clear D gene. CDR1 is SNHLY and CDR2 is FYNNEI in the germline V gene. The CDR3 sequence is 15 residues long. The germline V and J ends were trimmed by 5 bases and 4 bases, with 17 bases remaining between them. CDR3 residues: CASSRRWQVSTEAFF. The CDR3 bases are TGTGCCAGCAGTCGCCGCTGGCAGGTTTCCACTGAAGCTTTCTTT.

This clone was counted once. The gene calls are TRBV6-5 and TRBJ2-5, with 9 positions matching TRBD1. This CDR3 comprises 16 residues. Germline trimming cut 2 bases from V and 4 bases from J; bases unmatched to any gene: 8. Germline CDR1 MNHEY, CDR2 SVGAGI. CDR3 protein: CASSYASGTGRETQYF. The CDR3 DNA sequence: TGTGCCAGCAGTTACGCCTCCGGGACAGGGAGAGAGACCCAGTACTTC.

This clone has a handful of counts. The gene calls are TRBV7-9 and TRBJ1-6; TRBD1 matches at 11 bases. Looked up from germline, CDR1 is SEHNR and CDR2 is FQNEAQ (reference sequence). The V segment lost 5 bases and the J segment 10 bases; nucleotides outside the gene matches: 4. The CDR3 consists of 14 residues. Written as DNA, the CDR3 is TGTGCCAGCAGCCGGACAGGGGGCGGGTCACCCCTCCACTTT. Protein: CASSRTGGGSPLHF.

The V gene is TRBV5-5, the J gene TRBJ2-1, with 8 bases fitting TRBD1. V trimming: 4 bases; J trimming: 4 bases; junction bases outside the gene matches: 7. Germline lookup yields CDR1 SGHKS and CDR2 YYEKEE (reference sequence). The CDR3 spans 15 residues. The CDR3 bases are TGTGCCAGCAGCCTATCAGGGGGCGGGTACAATGAGCAGTTCTTC. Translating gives CASSLSGGGYNEQFF.